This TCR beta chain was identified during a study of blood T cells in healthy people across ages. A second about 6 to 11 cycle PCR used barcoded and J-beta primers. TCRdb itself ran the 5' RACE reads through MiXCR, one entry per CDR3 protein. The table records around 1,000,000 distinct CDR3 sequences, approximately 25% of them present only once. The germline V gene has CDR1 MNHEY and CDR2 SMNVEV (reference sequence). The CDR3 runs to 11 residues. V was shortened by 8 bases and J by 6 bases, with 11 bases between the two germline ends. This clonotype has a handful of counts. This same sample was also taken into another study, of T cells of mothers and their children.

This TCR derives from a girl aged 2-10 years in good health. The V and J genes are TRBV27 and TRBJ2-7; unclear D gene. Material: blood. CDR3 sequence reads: CASSVGLEQYF. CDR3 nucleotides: TGTGCCAGCTCCGTTGGGCTCGAGCAGTACTTC.